Shown below are 4 T cell receptor beta chains from a single sample sequenced in a study of cytomegalovirus exposure and HLA in healthy donors (dated by TCRdb to about 2017). Preparation of the library involved the immunoSEQ multiplex PCR assay. A mixture of 60 forward primers for TCR Vbeta segments and 13 reverse primers for TCR Jbeta segments was used in the multiplex PCR. In TCRdb, the immuneACCESS table is reduced to in-frame sequences with V and J assigned. These tables do not hold every clone; where another copy was compared, an unresolved V gene accounts for under half, and the others remain unexplained. The sample table contains 100,000 to 120,000 clones; only one count was recorded for approximately 80% of them. Jointly, the top ten make up around 3.2% of the sample. Sequenced input: PBMCs. The receptors come from a woman aged 55-70 years in good health and CMV-seropositive.

This sequence joins TRBV29-1 and TRBJ2-5, with TRBD2 matching over 7 bases. V shed 5 bases, J shed 1 base, and the junction held 1 base outside the gene matches. There are 12 residues in the CDR3. Germline V lookup: CDR1 SQVTM, CDR2 ANQGSEA. This CDR3 is CSVSGGQETQYF. CDR3 DNA: TGCAGCGTTTCGGGGGGCCAAGAGACCCAGTACTTC.

This rearrangement joins TRBV30 to TRBJ1-6; a weak D match, TRBD1 (6 bases). Deletions cut 0 bases from V and 10 bases from J, with 22 bases between. The CDR3 is 17 amino acids. CDR1 GTSNPN and CDR2 SVGIG come from the germline V gene (reference sequence). For the CDR3, the DNA is TGTGCCTGGAGTGTACGGACAGAAGGGACCCTAAACTCACCCCTCCACTTT. Protein: CAWSVRTEGTLNSPLHF.

This rearrangement joins TRBV7-9 to TRBJ1-2; D is uncertain. Germline V gene sequence: CDR1 SEHNR, CDR2 FQNEAQ (reference sequence). This CDR3 comprises 14 residues. V dropped 1 base and J dropped 1 base, with 7 bases sitting between them. The CDR3 nucleotides read TGTGCCAGCAGCTTAGTCAATTTTAACTATGGCTACACCTTC. This encodes CASSLVNFNYGYTF.

This clone was found a few times. The J gene is TRBJ2-1, the V gene TRBV6-1, with TRBD2 identical over 11 bases. Unmatched junction bases numbered 8, after V lost 6 bases and J lost 7 bases. The CDR3 has 15 residues. Per germline, CDR1 MNHNS and CDR2 SASEGT. CDR3 coding DNA: TGTGCCAGCAGAGGACTAGCGGGTCCTAATAATGAGCAGTTCTTC. This sequence encodes CASRGLAGPNNEQFF.